Presented here are 14 T cell receptor beta chains from one specimen sequenced in a study of monozygotic twins with inflammatory bowel disease. For each CDR3 protein, TCRdb gives one entry from its re-call of the 5' RACE reads, without DNA. In all, the sample yields roughly 200,000 distinct CDR3 sequences. The sequenced sample was blood. All receptors come from a human donor with ulcerative colitis or Crohn's disease, or a healthy co-twin of an affected twin (not recorded which).

V and J are TRBV20-1 and TRBJ2-7. The germline V gene encodes CDR1 DFQATT and CDR2 SNEGSKA (reference sequence). The CDR3 spans 15 residues. The CDR3 sequence: CSASPDRFSSYEQYF.

The chain uses TRBV7-9 and TRBJ1-2; TCRdb gives TRBD1 as the D gene, but with no DNA this cannot be confirmed. Germline assignment: CDR1 SEHNR and CDR2 FQNEAQ (reference sequence). The CDR3 spans 13 residues. The CDR3 protein is CASSYRTEYGYTF.

This chain joins TRBV20-1 and TRBJ2-3; absent DNA, TCRdb's TRBD1 call cannot be checked. The germline gives CDR1 DFQATT, CDR2 SNEGSKA (reference sequence). The CDR3 length is 12 residues. The chain's CDR3 is CSAEGPGDTQYF.

J is TRBJ1-2 and V is TRBV12-3 or TRBV12-4; TCRdb outputs TRBD1, but without DNA this stays unchecked. CDR3 length equals 15 residues. The CDR3 protein is CASSPAGRGPYGYTF.

The chain couples TRBV6-2 or TRBV6-3 to TRBJ1-1. There are 13 residues in the CDR3. Germline V gives CDR1 MNHEY, CDR2 SVGEGT. CDR3 amino acids: CASSYSRVIEAFF.

This chain uses TRBV27 with TRBJ2-3; there is no DNA to check the TCRdb D call of TRBD1. Germline CDR1 reads MNHEY; CDR2 reads SMNVEV (reference sequence). The CDR3 totals 19 residues. The CDR3 protein is CASSSSNPGQGAVTDTQYF.

The CDR3 loop is CASIPDRGLAVHEQYF. The chain combines TRBV2 with TRBJ2-7; TCRdb returns TRBD2, unconfirmable since there is no DNA. The CDR3 spans 16 residues. CDR1 and CDR2 (germline): SNHLY, FYNNEI.

The chain employs TRBV10-3 and TRBJ2-2; TCRdb designates TRBD1, a call that cannot be tested without DNA. CDR3 size: 16 residues. Germline CDR1 and CDR2: ENHRY and SYGVKD. CDR3 residues: CATAGTVDHNTGELFF.

The CDR3: CASSSHKTGSQPQHF. The V and J genes are TRBV2 and TRBJ1-5; TCRdb indicates TRBD1, and absent DNA this call remains unverified. Germline V gene lookup returns CDR1 SNHLY and CDR2 FYNNEI. This CDR3 contains 15 residues.

The chain carries TRBV27 and TRBJ2-3; absent DNA, TCRdb's TRBD1 call cannot be checked. CDR3 length: 17 residues. Germline V gene sequence: CDR1 MNHEY, CDR2 SMNVEV (reference sequence). This CDR3 is CASSPPAPYTSTDTQYF.

The chain combines TRBV6-5 with TRBJ2-3; the D gene TCRdb calls, TRBD2, cannot be checked with no DNA. There are 17 residues in the CDR3. From germline, CDR1 is MNHEY and CDR2 SVGAGI. CDR3: CASSYSGLAGFTDTQYF.

The gene calls are TRBV5-4 and TRBJ1-2; TCRdb proposes TRBD1, but this gene call is untestable without DNA. Per the germline V gene, CDR1 is SGHNT and CDR2 is YYREEE (reference sequence). This CDR3 is built from 15 residues. CDR3 protein: CASSAPGTGNSGYTF.

This sequence joins TRBV28 and TRBJ2-7; there is no DNA to check the TCRdb D call of TRBD1. Germline V gene lookup returns CDR1 MDHEN and CDR2 SYDVKM. The CDR3 spans 13 residues. CDR3: CASSRPGWDEQYF.

The V and J genes are TRBV5-1 and TRBJ2-3; there is no DNA to check the TCRdb D call of TRBD1. CDR3 length: 12 residues. The germline V gene encodes CDR1 SGHRS and CDR2 YFSETQ. This chain's CDR3 is CASSAGQDTQYF.